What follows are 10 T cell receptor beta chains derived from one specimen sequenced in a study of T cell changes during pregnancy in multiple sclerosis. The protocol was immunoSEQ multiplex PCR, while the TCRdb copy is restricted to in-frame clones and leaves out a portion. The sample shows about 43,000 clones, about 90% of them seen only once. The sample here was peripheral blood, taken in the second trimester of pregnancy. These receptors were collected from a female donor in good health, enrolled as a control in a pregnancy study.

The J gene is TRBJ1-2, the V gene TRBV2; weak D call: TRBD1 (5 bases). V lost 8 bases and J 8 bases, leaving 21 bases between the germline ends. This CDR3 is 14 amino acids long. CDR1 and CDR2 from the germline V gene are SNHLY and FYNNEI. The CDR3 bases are TGTGCCAGCCGCCGCGCCGGGGGATCGGAAGGCTACACCTTC. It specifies CASRRAGGSEGYTF.

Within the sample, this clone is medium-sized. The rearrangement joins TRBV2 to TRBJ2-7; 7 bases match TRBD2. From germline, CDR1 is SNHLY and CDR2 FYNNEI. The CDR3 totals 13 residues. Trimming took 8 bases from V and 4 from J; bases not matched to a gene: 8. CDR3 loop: CASRPVGGYEQYF. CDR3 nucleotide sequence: TGTGCCAGCCGCCCGGTGGGGGGGTACGAGCAGTACTTC.

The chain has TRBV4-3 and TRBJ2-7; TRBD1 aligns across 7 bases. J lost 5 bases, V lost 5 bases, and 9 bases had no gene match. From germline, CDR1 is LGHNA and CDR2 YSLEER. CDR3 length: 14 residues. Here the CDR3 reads CASSRGRNKDEQYF. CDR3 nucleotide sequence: TGCGCCAGCAGCAGGGGGCGAAATAAGGACGAGCAGTACTTC.

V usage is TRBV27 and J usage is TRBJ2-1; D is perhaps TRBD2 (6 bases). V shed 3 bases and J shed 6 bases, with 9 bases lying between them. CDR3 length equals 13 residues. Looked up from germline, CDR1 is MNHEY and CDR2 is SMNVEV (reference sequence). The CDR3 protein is CASSFRGGNEQFF. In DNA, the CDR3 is TGTGCCAGCAGTTTCCGGGGAGGCAATGAGCAGTTCTTC.

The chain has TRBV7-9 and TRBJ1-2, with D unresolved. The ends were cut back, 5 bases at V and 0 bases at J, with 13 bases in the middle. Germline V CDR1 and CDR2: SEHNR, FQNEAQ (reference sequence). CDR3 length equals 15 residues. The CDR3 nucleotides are TGTGCCAGCAGCCCACGAGGAGAAGCTAACTATGGCTACACCTTC. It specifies CASSPRGEANYGYTF.

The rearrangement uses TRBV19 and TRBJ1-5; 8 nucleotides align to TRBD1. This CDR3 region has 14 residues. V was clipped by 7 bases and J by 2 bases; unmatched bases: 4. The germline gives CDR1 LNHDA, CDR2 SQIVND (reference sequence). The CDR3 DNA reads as TGTGCCAGTATCCAGACAGGGGGCAATCAGCCCCAGCATTTT. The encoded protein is CASIQTGGNQPQHF.

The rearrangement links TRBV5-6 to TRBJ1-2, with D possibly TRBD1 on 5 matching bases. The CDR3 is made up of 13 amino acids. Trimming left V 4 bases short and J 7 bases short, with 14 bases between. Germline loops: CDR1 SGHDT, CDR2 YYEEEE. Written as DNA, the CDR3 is TGTGCCAGCAGCCGAGACAGTGTGGTTGGCTACACCTTC. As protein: CASSRDSVVGYTF.

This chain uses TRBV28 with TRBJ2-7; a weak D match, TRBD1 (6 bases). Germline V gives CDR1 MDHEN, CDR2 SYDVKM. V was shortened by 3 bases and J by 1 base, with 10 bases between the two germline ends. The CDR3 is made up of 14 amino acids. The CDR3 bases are TGTGCCAGCAGTTTTTTGGGACAATCCTACGAGCAGTACTTC. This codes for CASSFLGQSYEQYF.

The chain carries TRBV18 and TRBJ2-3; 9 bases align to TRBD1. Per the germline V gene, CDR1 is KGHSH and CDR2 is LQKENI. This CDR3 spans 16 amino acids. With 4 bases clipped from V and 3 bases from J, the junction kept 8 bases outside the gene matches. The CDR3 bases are TGTGCCAGCTCACTGGGACAGGGAGCGTTGACAGATACGCAGTATTTT. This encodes CASSLGQGALTDTQYF.

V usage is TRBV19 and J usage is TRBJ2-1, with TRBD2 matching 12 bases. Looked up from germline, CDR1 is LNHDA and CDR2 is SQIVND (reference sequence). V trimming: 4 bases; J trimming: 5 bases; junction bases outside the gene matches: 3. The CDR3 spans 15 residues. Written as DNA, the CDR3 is TGTGCCAGTAGTACTAGCGGGAGGGCCGACAATGAGCAGTTCTTC. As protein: CASSTSGRADNEQFF.